Following are 32 T cell receptor beta chains from one sample sequenced in a study of cytomegalovirus exposure and HLA in healthy donors. In the PCR, 60 Vbeta and 13 Jbeta primers were used. Sequenced by immunoSEQ multiplex PCR; TCRdb stores in-frame clones only, minus some. The data show some 130,000 clones, about 74% seen once. The material sequenced was PBMCs. All receptors derive from a man between 35 and 55 years old in good health and CMV-seronegative.

V and J are TRBV4-3 and TRBJ2-3, with D perhaps TRBD1 (6 bases). The CDR3 runs to 17 residues. The germline CDR1 and CDR2 sequences are LGHNA and YSLEER. The V and J ends lost 0 bases and 2 bases respectively, with 15 bases between them. The CDR3 sequence: CASSQDWGQLITDTQYF. CDR3 nucleotides: TGCGCCAGCAGCCAAGACTGGGGACAACTAATCACAGATACGCAGTATTTT.

The chain couples TRBV5-4 to TRBJ2-7; 8 nucleotides agree with TRBD1. This CDR3 contains 12 residues. CDR1 and CDR2 from the germline V gene are SGHNT and YYREEE (reference sequence). V dropped 4 bases and J dropped 6; count of bases not matched to a gene: 3. The CDR3 coding sequence is TGTGCCAGCAGCACCGACAGGGGCGAGCAGTACTTC. Amino acids: CASSTDRGEQYF.

The chain combines TRBV4-1 with TRBJ1-4; 12 bases match TRBD1. The CDR3 totals 17 residues. After removal of 1 base from V and 8 bases from J, the junction contained 8 bases not matched to a gene. In germline, CDR1 is MGHRA, CDR2 YSYEKL. CDR3 region: CASSQAQFGTGGEKLFF. The DNA for the CDR3 is TGCGCCAGCAGCCAAGCCCAATTCGGGACAGGGGGCGAAAAACTGTTTTTT.

The chain is built from TRBV4-1 and TRBJ2-5; the match to TRBD1 covers 8 bases. The J call is uncertain, as TRBJ2-7 better fits the DNA end. The CDR3 contains 14 residues. Germline V gene lookup returns CDR1 MGHRA and CDR2 YSYEKL. CDR3: CASSRDRGTYEQYF. The CDR3 nucleotides are TGCGCCAGCAGCCGAGACAGGGGAACGTACGAGCAGTACTTC.

The genes are TRBV28 and TRBJ2-2, with D tentatively TRBD1 (6 bases). Trimming cost V 6 bases and J 0 bases, with 8 bases left between them. Germline lookup yields CDR1 MDHEN and CDR2 SYDVKM. The CDR3 is made up of 14 amino acids. CDR3 amino acids: CASRTGSNTGELFF. CDR3 nucleotide sequence: TGTGCCAGCAGGACAGGATCGAACACCGGGGAGCTGTTTTTT.

This clone was recorded once. The chain joins TRBV19 to TRBJ2-7; D uncertain. The germline V gene has CDR1 LNHDA and CDR2 SQIVND (reference sequence). V was cut by 5 bases and J by 0 bases, with 8 bases left in between. The CDR3 extends over 13 amino acids. The CDR3 here is CASSPLYSYEQYF. Here the CDR3 DNA reads TGTGCCAGTAGTCCCTTGTACTCCTACGAGCAGTACTTC.

The chain couples TRBV7-8 to TRBJ1-6; perhaps TRBD1 as D (6 bases). This CDR3 comprises 18 residues. V lost 2 bases and J lost 2, with 16 bases in between. Germline assignment: CDR1 SGHVS and CDR2 FQNEAQ. The CDR3 loop reads CASSLIPRGATYNSPLHF. For the CDR3, the DNA is TGTGCCAGCAGCTTAATCCCCCGGGGGGCTACCTATAATTCACCCCTCCACTTT.

The chain joins TRBV30 to TRBJ2-7; 13 nucleotides align to TRBD2. Germline CDR1 is GTSNPN and CDR2 is SVGIG (reference sequence). CDR3 size: 18 residues. V was clipped by 0 bases and J by 2 bases; unmatched bases: 10. CDR3 bases: TGTGCCTGGAGTGTAGGACTAGCGGGAGTTTATGATCCCTACGAGCAGTACTTC. This encodes CAWSVGLAGVYDPYEQYF.

The rearrangement uses TRBV6-5 and TRBJ2-7; 10 bases align to TRBD1. The CDR3 loop spans 15 amino acids. Germline trimming cut 2 bases from V and 5 bases from J; bases unmatched to any gene: 6. Germline lookup yields CDR1 MNHEY and CDR2 SVGAGI. This chain's CDR3 is CASSYLDRGRDEQYF. For the CDR3, the DNA is TGTGCCAGCAGTTACCTAGACAGGGGGCGCGACGAGCAGTACTTC.

The chain uses TRBV18 and TRBJ2-7; D remains ambiguous. There are 13 residues in the CDR3. V was trimmed by 0 bases and J by 5 bases, leaving 8 bases between them. The germline CDR1 and CDR2 sequences are KGHSH and LQKENI. CDR3 nucleotides: TGTGCCAGCTCACCACCGGGCCTTCACGAGCAGTACTTC. This encodes CASSPPGLHEQYF. The full variable domain, rest sourced from reference TRBV18 and TRBJ2-7, is NAGVMQNPRHLVRRRGQEARLRCSPMKGHSHVYWYRQLPEEGLKFMVYLQKENIIDESGMPKERFSAEFPKEGPSILRIQQVVRGDSAAYFCASSPPGLHEQYFGPGTRLTVT.

The V gene is TRBV2, the J gene TRBJ2-7, with D unresolved. Germline loops: CDR1 SNHLY, CDR2 FYNNEI. The germline V and J ends were trimmed by 3 bases and 3 bases, with 12 bases remaining between them. This CDR3 spans 14 amino acids. This chain's CDR3 is CASSETSWIYEQYF. The CDR3 DNA is TGTGCCAGCAGTGAGACAAGCTGGATCTACGAGCAGTACTTC.

In its sample, this clone was seen a few times. The V gene is TRBV18, the J gene TRBJ2-7, with TRBD2 matching 9 bases. V trimming: 6 bases; J trimming: 6 bases; junction bases outside the gene matches: 12. The V gene's germline CDR1 is KGHSH and CDR2 LQKENI. CDR3 size: 15 residues. The CDR3 is CASSPPGLASREQYF. The CDR3 DNA follows: TGTGCCAGCTCCCCCCCGGGACTAGCCTCACGCGAGCAGTACTTC.

This sequence joins TRBV9 and TRBJ1-2; TRBD1 aligns across 9 bases. This CDR3 has 13 amino acids. Germline V gives CDR1 SGDLS, CDR2 YYNGEE. Unmatched junction bases numbered 5, after V lost 3 bases and J lost 8 bases. CDR3 sequence (DNA): TGTGCCAGCAGCGGACCGGGACAGGGAGGCTACACCTTC. It specifies CASSGPGQGGYTF.

This chain connects TRBV28 to TRBJ2-5, with 12 bases fitting TRBD1. The ends lost 9 bases at V and 0 bases at J; junction bases unmatched: 8. The CDR3 consists of 16 residues. CDR1 and CDR2 (germline): MDHEN, SYDVKM. In nucleotides, the CDR3 is TGTGCCAGTGGGACAGGGGGCGATCCCCACCAAGAGACCCAGTACTTC. It codes for CASGTGGDPHQETQYF.

The chain joins TRBV7-9 to TRBJ2-1; D possibly corresponds to TRBD2 (6 bases). The germline CDR1 and CDR2 sequences are SEHNR and FQNEAQ (reference sequence). CDR3 length: 14 amino acids. V was cut by 5 bases and J by 7 bases, with 15 bases left in between. Here the CDR3 DNA reads TGTGCCAGCAGCCCCAGCGGGTCAAGGAATGAGCAGTTCTTC. Its protein product is CASSPSGSRNEQFF.

The gene calls are TRBV6-1 and TRBJ1-5, with D perhaps matching TRBD1 (6 bases). The CDR3 totals 15 residues. Trimming stripped 2 bases from V and 4 bases from J, with 12 bases between. From germline, CDR1 is MNHNS and CDR2 SASEGT. CDR3 DNA: TGTGCCAGCAGTGAATGGGGGCAGGGGAATCAGCCCCAGCATTTT. It codes for CASSEWGQGNQPQHF.

The chain recombines TRBV9 with TRBJ2-2; D gene ambiguous. V was trimmed by 0 bases and J by 8 bases, leaving 8 bases between them. Looked up from germline, CDR1 is SGDLS and CDR2 is YYNGEE. CDR3 length equals 13 residues. The CDR3 loop is CASSVDKAGELFF. CDR3 DNA sequence: TGTGCCAGCAGCGTAGATAAAGCTGGGGAGCTGTTTTTT.

The chain carries TRBV4-3 and TRBJ1-4, with D hard to call. V was clipped by 1 base and J by 2 bases, with 5 bases between them. CDR3 length: 14 residues. Germline V gene lookup returns CDR1 LGHNA and CDR2 YSLEER. CDR3 nucleotides: TGCGCCAGCAGCCAAGCGGGGACTAATGAAAAACTGTTTTTT. Its protein product is CASSQAGTNEKLFF.

The rearrangement links TRBV5-4 to TRBJ2-7, with D perhaps TRBD1 (6 bases). Germline lookup yields CDR1 SGHNT and CDR2 YYREEE (reference sequence). CDR3 length: 13 residues. Trimming took off 3 bases at V and 3 bases at J, with 10 bases between the two ends. The CDR3 DNA reads TGTGCCAGCAGCTCCACAGGGATCTACGAGCAGTACTTC. Protein product: CASSSTGIYEQYF.

The chain links TRBV7-9 to TRBJ2-1; D possibly corresponds to TRBD1 (5 bases). The V gene lost 5 bases and the J gene lost 3 bases, with 11 bases spanning the gap. The CDR3 contains 14 residues. The V gene's germline CDR1 is SEHNR and CDR2 FQNEAQ (reference sequence). The chain's CDR3 is CASSKAGFYNEQFF. The CDR3 bases are TGTGCCAGCAGCAAGGCAGGGTTCTACAATGAGCAGTTCTTC. The whole variable domain, filled in from reference TRBV7-9 and TRBJ2-1, reads DTGVSQNPRHKITKRGQNVTFRCDPISEHNRLYWYRQTLGQGPEFLTYFQNEAQLEKSRLLSDRFSAERPKGSFSTLEIQRTEQGDSAMYLCASSKAGFYNEQFFGPGTRLTVL.

The gene calls are TRBV7-2 and TRBJ2-7; 10 bases align to TRBD2. J gave up 11 bases and V 4 bases, and 5 bases lay outside the gene matches. The germline V gene encodes CDR1 SGHTA and CDR2 FQGNSA. This CDR3 spans 12 amino acids. The DNA of the CDR3 is TGTGCCAGCAGCTCGCAGGGGACTAGCGAGTACTTC. It encodes CASSSQGTSEYF.

J is TRBJ2-3 and V is TRBV12-1; the table calls TRBD2, which could not be checked here. TRBV12-1 is a recognized pseudogene. This CDR3 contains 18 residues. CDR3 in amino acids: CASSFIRTRGIRADTQYF. CDR3 DNA sequence: TGTGCCAGCAGCTTTATCAGGACTAGGGGGATAAGGGCAGATACGCAGTATTTT.

This chain connects TRBV5-4 to TRBJ2-4; 7 bases align to TRBD1. CDR3 length: 14 amino acids. V gave up 2 bases and J gave up 1 base; unmatched junction bases: 0. Germline-derived CDR1 and CDR2 are SGHNT and YYREEE (reference sequence). The CDR3, as DNA: TGTGCCAGCAGCTTACAGGGGGCCAAAAACATTCAGTACTTC. This codes for CASSLQGAKNIQYF.

This clone was observed a single time. The V call is TRBV30, the J call TRBJ2-3, with no clear D. Trimming took off 2 bases at V and 0 bases at J, with 9 bases between the two ends. Looked up from germline, CDR1 is GTSNPN and CDR2 is SVGIG (reference sequence). This CDR3 spans 14 amino acids. The CDR3 bases are TGTGCCTGGAGTATCTACTACAGCACAGATACGCAGTATTTT. Translated, it gives CAWSIYYSTDTQYF. Full variable domain (missing parts from reference TRBV30 and TRBJ2-3): SQTIHQWPATLVQPVGSPLSLECTVEGTSNPNLYWYRQAAGRGLQLLFYSVGIGQISSEVPQNLSASRPQDRQFILSSKKLLLSDSGFYLCAWSIYYSTDTQYFGPGTRLTVL.

DNA for the CDR3: TGCGCCAGCAGCCCGACACCGGGAGCTAACTATGGCTACACCTTC. It specifies CASSPTPGANYGYTF. The gene calls are TRBV5-1 and TRBJ1-2; D is uncertain. V lost 4 bases and J lost 0, with 13 bases in between. Looked up from germline, CDR1 is SGHRS and CDR2 is YFSETQ. The CDR3 spans 15 residues.

This clone came up once. V is TRBV5-6 and J is TRBJ2-7, with 8 bases matching TRBD2. This CDR3 spans 15 amino acids. The germline V gene encodes CDR1 SGHDT and CDR2 YYEEEE. Germline trimming cut 4 bases from V and 6 bases from J; bases unmatched to any gene: 12. The CDR3 here is CASSHGGLAGIEQYF. The CDR3 coding sequence is TGTGCCAGCAGCCACGGCGGGCTAGCGGGTATCGAGCAGTACTTC.

J is TRBJ2-2 and V is TRBV2; D remains unclear. The CDR3 runs to 13 residues. Germline CDR1 SNHLY, CDR2 FYNNEI. V lost 5 bases to trimming and J lost 3 bases, with 7 bases between them. The CDR3 DNA follows: TGTGCCAGCAGTTATACAGACACCGGGGAGCTGTTTTTT. Amino acid sequence: CASSYTDTGELFF.

This clone was seen more than once but under ten times. CDR3 residues: CASSPSLVGTGGYEQYF. The CDR3 DNA sequence: TGTGCCAGCTCACCATCACTCGTGGGGACAGGGGGCTACGAGCAGTACTTC. The chain combines TRBV18 with TRBJ2-7, with 11 bases identical to TRBD1. Trimming took 2 bases from V and 3 from J; bases not matched to a gene: 9. The CDR3 extends over 17 amino acids. Germline assignment: CDR1 KGHSH and CDR2 LQKENI.

The chain is built from TRBV5-4 and TRBJ1-2; tentatively, D is TRBD1 (6 bases). CDR1 and CDR2 (germline): SGHNT, YYREEE (reference sequence). The ends were cut back, 4 bases at V and 5 bases at J, with 15 bases in the middle. CDR3 size: 14 residues. The CDR3 sequence is CASSVTRTGYGYTF. The CDR3 nucleotides read TGTGCCAGCAGCGTCACCCGTACAGGGTATGGCTACACCTTC. Complete variable domain (other parts from reference TRBV5-4 and TRBJ1-2): ETGVTQSPTHLIKTRGQQVTLRCSSQSGHNTVSWYQQALGQGPQFIFQYYREEENGRGNFPPRFSGLQFPNYSSELNVNALELDDSALYLCASSVTRTGYGYTFGSGTRLTVV.

V and J are TRBV28 and TRBJ2-4; perhaps TRBD1 as D (6 bases). Per the germline V gene, CDR1 is MDHEN and CDR2 is SYDVKM. The V end was cut by 1 base, the J end by 5 bases, with 12 bases between. The CDR3 extends over 15 amino acids. CDR3 residues: CASSLSGVSQNIQYF. In DNA, the CDR3 is TGTGCCAGCAGTTTATCAGGGGTGAGCCAAAACATTCAGTACTTC. Together with reference TRBV28 and TRBJ2-4, the CDR3 gives the full variable domain: DVKVTQSSRYLVKRTGEKVFLECVQDMDHENMFWYRQDPGLGLRLIYFSYDVKMKEKGDIPEGYSVSREKKERFSLILESASTNQTSMYLCASSLSGVSQNIQYFGAGTRLSVL.

This chain links TRBV11-2 with TRBJ1-5; 8 bases align to TRBD1. Trimming took 1 base from V and 5 from J; bases not matched to a gene: 1. Germline lookup yields CDR1 SGHAT and CDR2 FQNNGV. The CDR3 extends over 14 amino acids. CDR3 DNA sequence: TGTGCCAGCAGCTTAGCGACAGGGGATCAGCCCCAGCATTTT. Protein sequence: CASSLATGDQPQHF.

The J gene is TRBJ2-5, the V gene TRBV5-1; 9 nucleotides align to TRBD2. In germline, CDR1 is SGHRS, CDR2 YFSETQ. There are 16 residues in the CDR3. Trimming at V came to 6 bases and at J to 3 bases, leaving 12 bases not matched to a gene. In nucleotides, the CDR3 is TGCGCCAGCACCACTAGGGCTAGCGGGGCCAAAGAGACCCAGTACTTC. Its protein is CASTTRASGAKETQYF.